Listed here are 27 T cell receptor beta chains from one sample, sequenced in a study of OX40 agonist ivuxolimab in advanced cancers. The table came from immunoSEQ multiplex PCR; TCRdb's copy has only in-frame clones and leaves some out. Altogether 35,000 to 40,000 clones are present, roughly 87% being singletons, with the ten largest covering 40% to 45%. The sequenced sample was CD4+ or CD8+ T cells sorted from blood, obtained in a trial of the OX40 agonist ivuxolimab. These receptors originate from an adult with an advanced solid tumor such as melanoma, head and neck, liver or kidney cancer.

V is TRBV28 and J is TRBJ2-7, with D unresolved. Trimming took 1 base from V and 3 from J, leaving 4 bases between them. The CDR3 sequence is 12 residues long. Germline V gene data show CDR1 as MDHEN and CDR2 as SYDVKM. The CDR3 region is CASSLSFYEQYF. The DNA for the CDR3 is TGTGCCAGCAGTTTATCGTTCTACGAGCAGTACTTC. Using reference TRBV28 and TRBJ2-7 for the parts outside the CDR3, the full variable domain is DVKVTQSSRYLVKRTGEKVFLECVQDMDHENMFWYRQDPGLGLRLIYFSYDVKMKEKGDIPEGYSVSREKKERFSLILESASTNQTSMYLCASSLSFYEQYFGPGTRLTVT.

The J gene is TRBJ2-2, the V gene TRBV11-3; no reliable D call. Per germline, CDR1 SGHNT and CDR2 YENEEA. Trimming cost V 5 bases and J 6 bases, with 10 bases left between them. This CDR3 has 13 residues. The CDR3 sequence: CASSTSPAGELFF. The CDR3 region has the DNA TGTGCCAGCAGCACGAGCCCAGCCGGGGAGCTGTTTTTT. The complete variable domain, with remaining parts taken from reference TRBV11-3 and TRBJ2-2, reads EAGVVQSPRYKIIEKKQPVAFWCNPISGHNTLYWYLQNLGQGPELLIRYENEEAVDDSQLPKDRFSAERLKGVDSTLKIQPAELGDSAVYLCASSTSPAGELFFGEGSRLTVL.

The V call is TRBV4-1, the J call TRBJ2-7, with D uncertain. The germline CDR1 and CDR2 sequences are MGHRA and YSYEKL. CDR3 size: 14 residues. Deletions cut 7 bases from V and 2 bases from J, with 15 bases between. In DNA form, the CDR3 reads TGCGCCAGCACCCCGGGCCTTGCCCCCTACGAGCAGTACTTC. Translated: CASTPGLAPYEQYF.

This chain uses TRBV4-2 with TRBJ2-7; TRBD2 agrees at 8 bases. The CDR3 runs 16 residues. The germline CDR1 and CDR2 sequences are LGHNA and YNFKEQ. J was trimmed by 0 bases and V by 4 bases; bases with no gene match: 8. CDR3 in DNA: TGTGCCAGCAGCCTCGAGGGCGGGACTAGCTCCTACGAGCAGTACTTC. Encoded protein: CASSLEGGTSSYEQYF.

The chain joins TRBV30 to TRBJ2-1; TRBD2 agrees at 9 bases. V dropped 5 bases and J dropped 0; count of bases not matched to a gene: 11. CDR1 and CDR2 (germline): GTSNPN, SVGIG (reference sequence). The CDR3 contains 17 residues. This chain's CDR3 is CAWLIQRGASSYNEQFF. DNA for the CDR3: TGTGCCTGGCTGATACAGCGGGGGGCCAGCTCCTACAATGAGCAGTTCTTC.

The rearrangement joins TRBV29-1 to TRBJ1-2; TRBD1 matches 8 bases. This CDR3 spans 13 amino acids. Unmatched junction bases numbered 8, after V lost 4 bases and J lost 7 bases. CDR1 is SQVTM and CDR2 is ANQGSEA in the germline V gene. The CDR3 loop reads CSVVEDRVAGYTF. The CDR3 region has the DNA TGCAGCGTTGTAGAGGACAGGGTTGCTGGCTACACCTTC.

This chain links TRBV4-1 with TRBJ1-1; D is possibly TRBD1 (5 bases). V lost 2 bases and J lost 6, with 16 bases in between. In germline, CDR1 is MGHRA, CDR2 YSYEKL. The CDR3 totals 15 residues. The CDR3 sequence is CASSQSQGSRAEAFF. The CDR3 DNA reads as TGCGCCAGCAGCCAATCGCAGGGATCGCGGGCTGAAGCTTTCTTT.

V usage is TRBV7-8 and J usage is TRBJ2-1; 11 bases match TRBD2. The CDR3 is 15 amino acids. Per the germline V gene, CDR1 is SGHVS and CDR2 is FQNEAQ. Losses at the gene ends were 2 bases for V and 4 bases for J; bases not matched to a gene: 1. The chain's CDR3 is CASSLIAGGYNEQFF. The CDR3, as DNA: TGTGCCAGCAGCTTAATAGCGGGGGGGTACAATGAGCAGTTCTTC.

This chain joins TRBV6-7 and TRBJ2-5; D not certain. TRBV6-7 is placed among ORFs of uncertain function. Trimming shortened V by 7 bases and J by 1 base, and 22 bases separated the two germline ends. This CDR3 region has 17 residues. CDR3 in DNA: TGTGCCAGCACTCTAAAGGGTCCCAGGAAGCCCCAAGAGACCCAGTACTTC. Its protein is CASTLKGPRKPQETQYF.

This sequence joins TRBV27 and TRBJ1-2; 9 nucleotides match TRBD1. V shed 4 bases and J 8 bases; nucleotides not matched to a gene: 20. From germline, CDR1 is MNHEY and CDR2 SMNVEV (reference sequence). This CDR3 is built from 18 residues. The CDR3: CASSSISGTGTATLGYTF. In DNA, the CDR3 is TGTGCCAGCAGTTCTATATCCGGGACAGGGACAGCCACCCTGGGCTACACCTTC.

V is TRBV30 and J is TRBJ1-1; 8 nucleotides match TRBD1. Trimming removed 3 bases from V and 7 bases from J; junction bases left unmatched: 7. Germline V gene lookup returns CDR1 GTSNPN and CDR2 SVGIG (reference sequence). The CDR3 has 13 residues. CDR3 nucleotides: TGTGCCTGGAGCATAACCGACAGGGGTGAAGCTTTCTTT. It is translated as CAWSITDRGEAFF. The full variable domain, rest sourced from reference TRBV30 and TRBJ1-1, is SQTIHQWPATLVQPVGSPLSLECTVEGTSNPNLYWYRQAAGRGLQLLFYSVGIGQISSEVPQNLSASRPQDRQFILSSKKLLLSDSGFYLCAWSITDRGEAFFGQGTRLTVV.

The V and J genes are TRBV5-1 and TRBJ2-3; no clear D. This CDR3 is built from 11 residues. Germline V gives CDR1 SGHRS, CDR2 YFSETQ. V lost 1 base to trimming and J lost 6 bases, with 3 bases between them. As DNA, the CDR3 is TGCGCCAGCAGCTTGTCGGATACGCAGTATTTT. Translated: CASSLSDTQYF. Variable domain in full (rest from reference TRBV5-1 and TRBJ2-3): KAGVTQTPRYLIKTRGQQVTLSCSPISGHRSVSWYQQTPGQGLQFLFEYFSETQRNKGNFPGRFSGRQFSNSRSEMNVSTLELGDSALYLCASSLSDTQYFGPGTRLTVL.

This clone was found a few times. This chain uses TRBV9 with TRBJ1-3; no reliable D call. The germline gives CDR1 SGDLS, CDR2 YYNGEE. This CDR3 has 15 amino acids. V was pared by 0 bases and J by 5 bases, with 12 bases between. CDR3 sequence: CASSVGEGLRNTIYF. The CDR3 DNA reads as TGTGCCAGCAGCGTAGGTGAGGGCCTACGAAACACCATATATTTT.

The rearrangement uses TRBV5-4 and TRBJ2-3; the D call may be TRBD1 or TRBD2 (5 bases each). The CDR3 contains 15 residues. Germline V CDR1 and CDR2: SGHNT, YYREEE (reference sequence). V shed 7 bases and J shed 2 bases, with 17 bases lying between them. In DNA form, the CDR3 reads TGTGCCAGCGGCACACTGGGGGTAAACACAGATACGCAGTATTTT. It yields the protein CASGTLGVNTDTQYF.

The V call is TRBV6-6, the J call TRBJ2-7; 8 bases map to TRBD1. Per the germline V gene, CDR1 is MNHNY and CDR2 is SVGAGI (reference sequence). The J segment lost 5 bases and the V segment lost 4 bases, leaving 1 base of the junction unmatched. This CDR3 contains 12 residues. The CDR3 bases are TGTGCCAGCAGTTTGACAGGGGACGAGCAGTACTTC. This encodes CASSLTGDEQYF.

This chain connects TRBV7-2 to TRBJ2-3, with D perhaps being TRBD1 or TRBD2 (5 bases each). The germline gives CDR1 SGHTA, CDR2 FQGNSA. V was pared by 1 base and J by 6 bases, with 20 bases between. This CDR3 contains 17 residues. The CDR3 DNA reads as TGTGCCAGCAGCTTAGATAACCGGGGCAGGCCATCGGATACGCAGTATTTT. Protein product: CASSLDNRGRPSDTQYF.

J is TRBJ2-7 and V is TRBV11-2; possibly TRBD1 for D (5 bases). CDR1 SGHAT and CDR2 FQNNGV come from the germline V gene. The CDR3 contains 14 residues. V was trimmed by 2 bases and J by 2 bases, leaving 10 bases between them. In nucleotides, the CDR3 is TGTGCCAGCAGCTTATCTCAAGGGGCCTACGAGCAGTACTTC. This sequence encodes CASSLSQGAYEQYF.

The rearrangement joins TRBV7-2 to TRBJ1-2; 7 bases are a match to TRBD1. This CDR3 spans 16 amino acids. V shed 7 bases and J 6 bases; nucleotides not matched to a gene: 17. Germline CDR1 is SGHTA and CDR2 is FQGNSA. In DNA form, the CDR3 reads TGTGCCAGCACCTTGGGGCCGGAGGGGGCGGGGAATGGCTACACCTTC. Protein: CASTLGPEGAGNGYTF.

The V and J genes are TRBV7-2 and TRBJ2-5; tentatively, D is TRBD1 or TRBD2 (6 bases each). CDR1 SGHTA and CDR2 FQGNSA come from the germline V gene. V gave up 5 bases and J gave up 1 base, with 11 bases separating them. The CDR3 length is 14 residues. The CDR3 loop reads CASSPRDIQETQYF. CDR3 sequence (DNA): TGTGCCAGCAGCCCGCGGGACATCCAAGAGACCCAGTACTTC.

The chain combines TRBV9 with TRBJ1-3, with no clear D. Germline V gene data show CDR1 as SGDLS and CDR2 as YYNGEE. CDR3 length: 15 residues. Trimming shortened V by 3 bases and J by 0 bases, and 10 bases separated the two germline ends. The CDR3 loop is CASSGGGLSGNTIYF. In nucleotides, the CDR3 is TGTGCCAGCAGCGGTGGAGGCCTCTCTGGAAACACCATATATTTT.

This clone came up once. The chain combines TRBV4-3 with TRBJ2-5; 7 bases are a match to TRBD1. CDR1 LGHNA and CDR2 YSLEER come from the germline V gene. This CDR3 has 15 amino acids. V trimming: 2 bases; J trimming: 5 bases; junction bases outside the gene matches: 8. CDR3: CASSQSQGQGETQYF. CDR3 bases: TGCGCCAGCAGCCAATCACAGGGGCAGGGGGAGACCCAGTACTTC.

This rearrangement joins TRBV9 to TRBJ1-5; no clear D gene. This CDR3 region has 15 residues. Germline V lookup: CDR1 SGDLS, CDR2 YYNGEE. With 3 bases removed from V and 6 bases from J, the gap between germline ends came to 16 bases. The CDR3 coding sequence is TGTGCCAGCAGCGCCTTTGACGGATTCACTCAGCCCCAGCATTTT. The encoded protein is CASSAFDGFTQPQHF. The entire variable domain, with the rest obtained from reference TRBV9 and TRBJ1-5, is as follows: DSGVTQTPKHLITATGQRVTLRCSPRSGDLSVYWYQQSLDQGLQFLIQYYNGEERAKGNILERFSAQQFPDLHSELNLSSLELGDSALYFCASSAFDGFTQPQHFGDGTRLSIL.

In its sample, this clone was seen a few times. The J gene is TRBJ2-3, the V gene TRBV15, with TRBD2 identical over 11 bases. The CDR3 sequence is 16 residues long. In germline, CDR1 is LNHNV, CDR2 YYDKDF (reference sequence). After removal of 6 bases from V and 2 bases from J, the junction contained 7 bases not matched to a gene. CDR3 sequence reads: CATSKASGGYTDTQYF. The CDR3 nucleotides read TGTGCCACCAGTAAGGCTAGCGGGGGGTACACAGATACGCAGTATTTT.

The chain joins TRBV6-1 to TRBJ2-7; TRBD1 agrees at 10 bases. CDR1 is MNHNS and CDR2 is SASEGT in the germline V gene. The CDR3 spans 15 residues. V lost 7 bases to trimming and J lost 2 bases; unmatched junction nucleotides: 8. CDR3 nucleotides: TGTGCCAGCAAACTCCCGGGGACAGGGGCCTACGAGCAGTACTTC. Translation gives CASKLPGTGAYEQYF.

V and J are TRBV9 and TRBJ2-2, with D possibly TRBD2 on 5 matching bases. The CDR3 sequence is 16 residues long. Germline CDR1 and CDR2: SGDLS and YYNGEE. The V end was cut by 0 bases, the J end by 0 bases, with 9 bases between. The CDR3: CASSVGAGPNTGELFF. As DNA, the CDR3 is TGTGCCAGCAGCGTAGGGGCGGGTCCGAACACCGGGGAGCTGTTTTTT.

The chain recombines TRBV9 with TRBJ2-7, with 11 bases identical to TRBD1. The CDR3 totals 15 residues. V was pared by 0 bases and J by 4 bases, with 3 bases of the junction left unmatched. Per the germline V gene, CDR1 is SGDLS and CDR2 is YYNGEE. In DNA, the CDR3 is TGTGCCAGCAGCGTAGATGGACAGGGGGCTTACGAGCAGTACTTC. It translates to CASSVDGQGAYEQYF.

The chain joins TRBV11-2 to TRBJ2-7; D ambiguous. V lost 0 bases to trimming and J lost 2 bases, with 17 bases between them. Germline lookup yields CDR1 SGHAT and CDR2 FQNNGV. The CDR3 covers 17 residues. CDR3: CASSLEQTVQQTYEQYF. The CDR3, as DNA: TGTGCCAGCAGCTTAGAGCAGACGGTACAGCAAACCTACGAGCAGTACTTC.